The T cell receptor beta chain described here comes from a study of OX40 agonist ivuxolimab in advanced cancers. Study at large: Three patients had partial responses: one hepatocellular carcinoma, two cutaneous melanoma.

Germline V gene sequence: CDR1 MNHNS, CDR2 SASEGT. After removal of 1 base from V and 1 base from J, the junction contained 4 bases not matched to a gene. The CDR3 has 16 residues. Study findings and constraints: People who partly responded at 0.1-3.0 mg/kg had some of the least clonal expansion seen.

Individuals having autoimmune disease history or systemic immunosuppression were not enrolled. Samples of blood were obtained at baseline, on cycle 4 day 1, and on cycle 7 day 1. A note on this clone: Its antigen is undetermined.

Sequenced by immunoSEQ multiplex PCR; TCRdb stores in-frame clones only, minus some. The sample includes about 69,000 clones, around 90% of them seen just once. This sequence joins TRBV6-1 and TRBJ2-5; 9 positions agree with TRBD2. The clonotype originates from an adult with an advanced solid tumor such as melanoma, head and neck, liver or kidney cancer. The specimen was CD4+ or CD8+ T cells sorted from blood, collected in a trial of the OX40 agonist ivuxolimab. The CDR3 DNA reads as TGTGCCAGCAGTGAAGGGGTTAGCGGGGGCCAAGAGACCCAGTACTTC. Translation: CASSEGVSGGQETQYF.